Listed here are 20 T cell receptor beta chains from one sample, sequenced in a study of T cell responses to AZD1222 COVID-19 vaccine. Profiled with immunoSEQ multiplex PCR; TCRdb holds only in-frame clones, not every one. Seen here are about 140,000 clones, more than 90% observed once, and the top ten hold just over 3%. Sequenced material: peripheral blood, taken on day 0 of AZD1222 vaccination. These receptors were taken from an adult in good health.

The V call is TRBV6-2 or TRBV6-3, the J call TRBJ1-2; D not resolved. Trimming stripped 5 bases from V and 4 bases from J, with 17 bases between. Germline CDR1 reads MNHEY; CDR2 reads SVGEGT. CDR3 length: 15 residues. CDR3 DNA: TGTGCCAGCAGTGCCATACCGGGCCGCGGCTATGGCTACACCTTC. It translates to CASSAIPGRGYGYTF.

The rearrangement links TRBV7-2 to TRBJ2-3; 9 bases line up with TRBD2. Germline V gene lookup returns CDR1 SGHTA and CDR2 FQGNSA. The V and J ends lost 5 bases and 5 bases, in that order; junction bases with no gene match: 8. This CDR3 spans 15 amino acids. The chain's CDR3 is CASSSLSGRIDTQYF. In DNA, the CDR3 is TGTGCCAGCAGCAGCCTTAGCGGGAGAATAGATACGCAGTATTTT.

The CDR3 is CASTTSSGAAKETQYF. The CDR3 DNA is TGTGCCAGCACGACTTCGTCCGGGGCAGCCAAAGAGACCCAGTACTTC. The rearrangement uses TRBV28 and TRBJ2-5, with D perhaps matching TRBD1 or TRBD2 (5 bases each). Trimming left V 7 bases short and J 3 bases short, with 21 bases between. Germline V lookup: CDR1 MDHEN, CDR2 SYDVKM. This CDR3 comprises 16 residues.

J is TRBJ2-7 and V is TRBV7-9; 7 bases map to TRBD1. The CDR3 length is 16 residues. The J segment lost 4 bases and the V segment lost 4 bases, leaving 13 bases of the junction unmatched. Germline CDR1 is SEHNR and CDR2 is FQNEAQ (reference sequence). In DNA form, the CDR3 reads TGTGCCAGCAGCTCTTCCCAGAGTGCACAGGGGTACGAGCAGTACTTC. This codes for CASSSSQSAQGYEQYF.

The rearrangement uses TRBV7-8 and TRBJ1-1, with 10 bases aligning to TRBD1. Trimming at V came to 5 bases and at J to 6 bases, leaving 6 bases not matched to a gene. The CDR3 contains 14 residues. The V gene's germline CDR1 is SGHVS and CDR2 FQNEAQ. CDR3 nucleotides: TGTGCCAGCAGCCTTCCGGGACAGGGGTCTGAAGCTTTCTTT. Its protein is CASSLPGQGSEAFF.

This chain connects TRBV30 to TRBJ1-1; maybe TRBD1 (5 bases). With 3 bases removed from V and 0 bases from J, the gap between germline ends came to 8 bases. There are 13 residues in the CDR3. Germline V gene data show CDR1 as GTSNPN and CDR2 as SVGIG (reference sequence). The CDR3 sequence is CAWSRDLNTEAFF. The CDR3 DNA is TGTGCCTGGAGCAGGGACTTGAACACTGAAGCTTTCTTT.

This clone was seen a single time. The gene calls are TRBV18 and TRBJ1-1, with D unresolved. The CDR3 is 15 amino acids. The ends were cut back, 2 bases at V and 0 bases at J, with 10 bases in the middle. Germline CDR1 KGHSH, CDR2 LQKENI. DNA of the CDR3: TGTGCCAGCTCACCAAGCCCGGACCTGAACACTGAAGCTTTCTTT. Encoded protein: CASSPSPDLNTEAFF.

V gene TRBV3-1 (or the pseudogene TRBV3-2) combines with J gene TRBJ2-7, with 10 bases fitting TRBD1. Unmatched junction bases numbered 6, after V lost 4 bases and J lost 6 bases. This CDR3 is 14 amino acids long. Germline V gives CDR1 LGHDT, CDR2 YNNKEL (reference sequence). CDR3: CASSRTGGFTEQYF. CDR3 sequence (DNA): TGTGCCAGCAGCCGGACAGGGGGGTTTACCGAGCAGTACTTC.

The chain uses TRBV3-1 (or the pseudogene TRBV3-2) and TRBJ1-3; 7 bases map to TRBD1. Germline V lookup: CDR1 LGHDT, CDR2 YNNKEL (reference sequence). V lost 1 base to trimming and J lost 4 bases; unmatched junction nucleotides: 10. The CDR3 has 17 residues. CDR3 sequence reads: CASSQGPRGMRGNTIYF. Written as DNA, the CDR3 is TGTGCCAGCAGCCAAGGCCCCAGGGGGATGAGGGGAAACACCATATATTTT.

This clone was detected a few times. The CDR3 loop reads CASRAGQGAAEAFF. In nucleotides, the CDR3 is TGTGCCAGCAGGGCGGGACAGGGGGCCGCTGAAGCTTTCTTT. The J gene is TRBJ1-1, the V gene TRBV28; 12 bases map to TRBD1. Trimming took 6 bases from V and 6 from J; bases not matched to a gene: 5. The CDR3 has 14 amino acids. Per germline, CDR1 MDHEN and CDR2 SYDVKM.

The J gene is TRBJ2-7, the V gene TRBV3-1 (or the pseudogene TRBV3-2), with D perhaps being TRBD1 or TRBD2 (5 bases each). CDR1 is LGHDT, CDR2 YNNKEL, per germline (reference sequence). This CDR3 is built from 16 residues. V shed 1 base and J shed 1 base, with 14 bases lying between them. The CDR3 loop is CASSQGWGRGSYEQYF. The DNA for the CDR3 is TGTGCCAGCAGCCAAGGCTGGGGGAGAGGGTCCTACGAGCAGTACTTC.

CDR3 bases: TGTGCCAGCAGCGTAGGGGGACTAACCACCGGGGAGCTGTTTTTT. The encoded protein is CASSVGGLTTGELFF. The rearrangement uses TRBV9 and TRBJ2-2; TRBD2 matches at 7 bases. This CDR3 is built from 15 residues. Looked up from germline, CDR1 is SGDLS and CDR2 is YYNGEE. Germline trimming cut 0 bases from V and 4 bases from J; bases unmatched to any gene: 3.

The CDR3 protein is CASRVPGGEQYF. DNA for the CDR3: TGTGCCAGCAGAGTTCCGGGGGGCGAGCAGTACTTC. The V call is TRBV12-3 or TRBV12-4, the J call TRBJ2-7, with 7 bases aligning to TRBD2. The CDR3 runs to 12 residues. The ends lost 6 bases at V and 6 bases at J; junction bases unmatched: 5.

This clone was recorded once. The chain carries TRBV6-5 and TRBJ1-2, with D unclear. CDR3 length: 14 amino acids. V dropped 4 bases and J dropped 7 bases, with 16 bases sitting between them. CDR1 is MNHEY, CDR2 SVGAGI, per germline. The DNA for the CDR3 is TGTGCCAGCAGTTCCCCAGCAGAGGCTCGTGGCTACACCTTC. Residues: CASSSPAEARGYTF.

The rearrangement joins TRBV7-2 to TRBJ2-5, with D possibly matching TRBD2 (6 bases). The V and J ends lost 5 bases and 9 bases respectively, with 22 bases between them. The V gene's germline CDR1 is SGHTA and CDR2 FQGNSA. The CDR3 is 15 residues long. CDR3 residues: CASSDTGGLGSAQYF. CDR3 nucleotide sequence: TGTGCCAGCAGCGACACCGGGGGACTCGGCTCCGCCCAGTACTTC.

As regards this clone: This sample also contains other DNA sequences that code for the same CDR3. The chain employs TRBV29-1 and TRBJ2-1; 11 nucleotides align to TRBD2. This CDR3 has 14 amino acids. The germline gives CDR1 SQVTM, CDR2 ANQGSEA. The trim removed 3 bases at V and 4 bases at J, leaving 2 bases unmatched. The CDR3 region is CSVEGLAVYNEQFF. Written as DNA, the CDR3 is TGCAGCGTTGAGGGACTAGCGGTATACAATGAGCAGTTCTTC.

This rearrangement joins TRBV15 to TRBJ1-3; 9 nucleotides line up with TRBD1. This CDR3 spans 16 amino acids. Germline-derived CDR1 and CDR2 are LNHNV and YYDKDF (reference sequence). With 0 bases clipped from V and 5 bases from J, the junction kept 5 bases outside the gene matches. As DNA, the CDR3 is TGTGCCACCAGCAGAGATCGGGACAGGGTTAGAAACACCATATATTTT. It yields the protein CATSRDRDRVRNTIYF.

The J gene is TRBJ2-5, the V gene TRBV5-8; D is uncertain. V lost 0 bases, J lost 1 base, and 13 bases lay in between. The germline CDR1 and CDR2 sequences are SGHTS and YDEGEE. This CDR3 is 16 amino acids long. This chain's CDR3 is CASSLGRANFQETQYF. The CDR3 nucleotides read TGTGCCAGCAGCTTGGGCCGGGCTAACTTCCAAGAGACCCAGTACTTC.

The chain uses TRBV6-5 and TRBJ1-1; D perhaps matches TRBD1 (5 bases). The CDR3 consists of 14 residues. The germline V and J ends were trimmed by 10 bases and 0 bases, with 15 bases remaining between them. Germline CDR1 and CDR2: MNHEY and SVGAGI. For the CDR3, the DNA is TGTGCCACCCGACAGAACTTTATGAACACTGAAGCTTTCTTT. This gives the protein CATRQNFMNTEAFF.

This rearrangement joins TRBV27 to TRBJ1-3; D call uncertain. The CDR3 consists of 15 residues. Germline-derived CDR1 and CDR2 are MNHEY and SMNVEV (reference sequence). V dropped 2 bases and J dropped 0 bases, with 8 bases sitting between them. The CDR3 sequence is CASSLRFSSGNTIYF. CDR3 in DNA: TGTGCCAGCAGTTTAAGGTTTTCCTCTGGAAACACCATATATTTT.